One sample yielded the 7 T cell receptor beta chains listed below, sequenced in a study of cytomegalovirus exposure and HLA in healthy donors. Researchers ran the PCR with 60 Vbeta and 13 Jbeta primers. The protocol was immunoSEQ multiplex PCR, while the TCRdb copy is restricted to in-frame clones and leaves out a portion. The sample includes more than 200,000 clones, roughly 79% of them seen just once. Sequenced sample: PBMCs. The source is a man between 18 and 29 years old in good health and CMV-seronegative.

This rearrangement joins TRBV6-5 to TRBJ1-2, with no clear D. This CDR3 spans 14 amino acids. Trimming took off 1 base at V and 2 bases at J, with 8 bases between the two ends. The V gene's germline CDR1 is MNHEY and CDR2 SVGAGI. CDR3 bases: TGTGCCAGCAGTTACTACGGAGGGAACTATGGCTACACCTTC. Residues: CASSYYGGNYGYTF.

The rearrangement links TRBV7-2 to TRBJ2-4; D is ambiguous. This CDR3 has 14 residues. Germline assignment: CDR1 SGHTA and CDR2 FQGNSA. V was trimmed by 1 base and J by 9 bases, leaving 13 bases between them. DNA of the CDR3: TGTGCCAGCAGCTTAGAGAGAGGCTTGAGCATTCAGTACTTC. The encoded protein is CASSLERGLSIQYF.

The genes are TRBV19 and TRBJ2-6; no clear D gene. The V end lost 7 bases, the J end lost 2 bases, and 6 bases lay between the germline ends. Looked up from germline, CDR1 is LNHDA and CDR2 is SQIVND (reference sequence). The CDR3 has 13 residues. CDR3 bases: TGTGCCAGTAAGAGCGCTGGGGCCAACGTCCTGACTTTC. Its translation is CASKSAGANVLTF. The full variable domain, completed using reference TRBV19 and TRBJ2-6, is DGGITQSPKYLFRKEGQNVTLSCEQNLNHDAMYWYRQDPGQGLRLIYYSQIVNDFQKGDIAEGYSVSREKKESFPLTVTSAQKNPTAFYLCASKSAGANVLTFGAGSRLTVL.

The chain employs TRBV5-6 and TRBJ2-4; a possible D gene is TRBD1 (5 bases). The CDR3 contains 15 residues. Trimming pared 3 bases from V and 4 bases from J, leaving 14 bases between. In germline, CDR1 is SGHDT, CDR2 YYEEEE. CDR3 sequence reads: CASSSRGAGKNIQYF. CDR3 DNA: TGTGCCAGCAGCTCCCGTGGGGCAGGGAAAAACATTCAGTACTTC. The full variable domain, in which reference TRBV5-6 and TRBJ2-4 provide the parts outside the CDR3, is DAGVTQSPTHLIKTRGQQVTLRCSPKSGHDTVSWYQQALGQGPQFIFQYYEEEERQRGNFPDRFSGHQFPNYSSELNVNALLLGDSALYLCASSSRGAGKNIQYFGAGTRLSVL.

This clone showed up just a few times. The CDR3 loop reads CAISTGGTEAFF. The CDR3 DNA reads TGTGCCATCAGTACAGGGGGCACTGAAGCTTTCTTT. This chain joins TRBV10-3 and TRBJ1-1; the match to TRBD1 covers 8 bases. Germline V CDR1 and CDR2: ENHRY, SYGVKD. The CDR3 totals 12 residues. The trim removed 5 bases at V and 4 bases at J, leaving 0 bases unmatched.

The gene calls are TRBV6-5 and TRBJ2-3; tentatively, D is TRBD1 (5 bases). Germline V gives CDR1 MNHEY, CDR2 SVGAGI. Trimming left V 7 bases short and J 0 bases short, with 14 bases between. There are 15 residues in the CDR3. The CDR3 sequence is CASTNDPGSTDTQYF. CDR3 coding DNA: TGTGCCAGCACCAATGACCCAGGGAGCACAGATACGCAGTATTTT.

The chain links TRBV6-6 to TRBJ2-4; D possibly corresponds to TRBD2 (6 bases). The CDR3 extends over 15 amino acids. V shed 0 bases and J shed 5 bases, with 11 bases lying between them. Germline CDR1 and CDR2: MNHNY and SVGAGI (reference sequence). DNA of the CDR3: TGTGCCAGCAGTTACTCCTCCGGGGGACAAAACATTCAGTACTTC. It yields the protein CASSYSSGGQNIQYF.